Listed below are T cell receptor beta chains from one sample, sequenced in a study of metastatic and nonmetastatic thyroid tumors. MiXCR was used by TCRdb to re-call the PCR reads. The sample gives about 33,000 clones, roughly a sixth of which show up once; around 12% is in the top ten. The sequencing sample was made of blood. These TCRs come from a male donor with papillary thyroid cancer or a benign thyroid nodule (not recorded which). Some clones in this sample may be carry-over from other donors' samples. The CDR3 runs from the conserved cysteine through the conserved F or W. Fields, in order: CDR3 protein, CDR3 DNA, V gene, J gene, D gene, clone size. D genes are given only for firm matches. For some rows the clone size is stated as once, few or many, or as a class when expanded; others skip it.

CDR3 protein: CASSINRLAEGQDTQYF
CDR3 DNA: TGTGCCAGTAGTATAAACCGACTAGCGGAGGGGCAAGATACGCAGTATTTT
V gene: TRBV19
J gene: TRBJ2-3
D gene: TRBD2
clone size: many

CDR3 protein: CASSLARANSPLHF
CDR3 DNA: TGTGCCAGCAGCCTCGCCCGGGCCAATTCACCCCTCCACTTT
V gene: TRBV28
J gene: TRBJ1-6
D gene: NA
clone size: NA

CDR3 protein: CASSFDGTYNEQFF
CDR3 DNA: TGTGCCAGCAGCTTTGACGGTACCTACAATGAGCAGTTCTTC
V gene: TRBV7-2
J gene: TRBJ2-1
D gene: NA
clone size: many

CDR3 protein: CASSQLPGTGGALTF
CDR3 DNA: TGTGCCAGCAGCCAACTCCCCGGGACAGGGGGGGCCTTGACCTTC
V gene: TRBV3-1
J gene: TRBJ1-2
D gene: TRBD1
clone size: NA

CDR3 protein: CASSYGGANNEQFF
CDR3 DNA: TGTGCCAGCAGTTACGGGGGGGCGAACAATGAACAGTTCTTC
V gene: TRBV6-5
J gene: TRBJ2-1
D gene: NA
clone size: many

CDR3 protein: CASSLKGTYEQYF
CDR3 DNA: TGTGCCAGCAGCTTGAAGGGCACCTACGAGCAGTACTTC
V gene: TRBV7-2
J gene: TRBJ2-7
D gene: NA
clone size: NA

CDR3 protein: CANSLGGMISSTDTQYF
CDR3 DNA: TGTGCCAACAGTTTAGGAGGGATGATCTCTAGCACAGATACGCAGTATTTT
V gene: TRBV12-3/TRBV12-4
J gene: TRBJ2-3
D gene: NA
clone size: NA

CDR3 protein: CASSTYGQGNYGYTF
CDR3 DNA: TGTGCCAGTAGTACCTATGGACAGGGGAACTATGGCTACACCTTC
V gene: TRBV19
J gene: TRBJ1-2
D gene: TRBD1
clone size: many

CDR3 protein: CASSLTALSGNTIYF
CDR3 DNA: TGTGCCAGCAGTTTAACCGCACTCTCTGGAAACACCATATATTTT
V gene: TRBV28
J gene: TRBJ1-3
D gene: NA
clone size: many

CDR3 protein: CASSPNPNLGQGGNEQFF
CDR3 DNA: TGTGCCAGCAGCCCTAATCCCAATCTAGGACAGGGGGGGAATGAGCAGTTCTTC
V gene: TRBV9
J gene: TRBJ2-1
D gene: TRBD1
clone size: many

CDR3 protein: CASSPPSGGPWGETQYF
CDR3 DNA: TGTGCCAGCAGCCCCCCAAGCGGGGGGCCCTGGGGGGAGACCCAGTACTTC
V gene: TRBV5-6
J gene: TRBJ2-5
D gene: TRBD2
clone size: many

CDR3 protein: CAWSGSPSNYGYTF
CDR3 DNA: TGTGCCTGGAGTGGAAGCCCTTCTAACTATGGCTACACCTTC
V gene: TRBV30
J gene: TRBJ1-2
D gene: NA
clone size: many

CDR3 protein: CASSYWYRWDQPQHF
CDR3 DNA: TGTGCCAGCAGTTACTGGTACAGATGGGATCAGCCCCAGCATTTT
V gene: TRBV6-5
J gene: TRBJ1-5
D gene: NA
clone size: few

CDR3 protein: CASSYSGGETQYF
CDR3 DNA: TGTGCCAGCAGTTATTCGGGGGGGGAGACCCAGTACTTC
V gene: TRBV6-6
J gene: TRBJ2-5
D gene: TRBD2
clone size: many

CDR3 protein: CASGLLPTYTNQETQYF
CDR3 DNA: TGTGCTAGTGGTTTGCTTCCTACATACACCAATCAAGAGACCCAGTACTTC
V gene: TRBV12-5
J gene: TRBJ2-5
D gene: NA
clone size: many

CDR3 protein: CASSASKGWEQYF
CDR3 DNA: TGTGCCAGCAGTGCCTCAAAAGGGTGGGAGCAGTACTTC
V gene: TRBV25-1
J gene: TRBJ2-7
D gene: NA
clone size: few

CDR3 protein: CATSRRPSDEVTDTQYF
CDR3 DNA: TGTGCCACCAGCCGCCGCCCGTCAGACGAGGTCACAGATACGCAGTATTTT
V gene: TRBV15
J gene: TRBJ2-3
D gene: NA
clone size: many

CDR3 protein: CASSPGTSGTVAETQYF
CDR3 DNA: TGTGCCAGCAGCCCCGGGACTAGCGGGACAGTGGCAGAGACCCAGTACTTC
V gene: TRBV11-3
J gene: TRBJ2-5
D gene: TRBD2
clone size: NA

CDR3 protein: CASSLTGVGNSPLHF
CDR3 DNA: TGTGCCAGCAGCTTAACAGGGGTTGGGAATTCACCCCTCCACTTT
V gene: TRBV11-2
J gene: TRBJ1-6
D gene: TRBD1
clone size: many

CDR3 protein: CAISTPVVDEQYF
CDR3 DNA: TGTGCCATCAGCACGCCTGTGGTAGACGAGCAGTACTTC
V gene: TRBV10-3
J gene: TRBJ2-7
D gene: NA
clone size: many

CDR3 protein: CASSVEGPGTGGRNEQFF
CDR3 DNA: TGTGCCAGCAGCGTAGAAGGTCCTGGGACAGGGGGCCGCAATGAGCAGTTCTTC
V gene: TRBV9
J gene: TRBJ2-1
D gene: TRBD1
clone size: many

CDR3 protein: CASSWSGGAYEQYF
CDR3 DNA: TGTGCCAGCAGCTGGAGCGGGGGGGCGTACGAGCAGTACTTC
V gene: TRBV11-2
J gene: TRBJ2-7
D gene: TRBD2
clone size: NA

CDR3 protein: CASSRDTGTSLHEQYF
CDR3 DNA: TGTGCCAGCAGCCGCGATACCGGGACTAGCCTTCACGAGCAGTACTTC
V gene: TRBV4-2
J gene: TRBJ2-7
D gene: TRBD2
clone size: NA

CDR3 protein: CASNGRRGMSWGANVLTF
CDR3 DNA: TGTGCCAGCAATGGGCGCAGGGGAATGTCGTGGGGGGCCAACGTCCTGACTTTC
V gene: TRBV2
J gene: TRBJ2-6
D gene: NA
clone size: many

CDR3 protein: CASSQQGHSNQPQHF
CDR3 DNA: TGTGCCAGCAGCCAACAGGGACATAGCAATCAGCCCCAGCATTTT
V gene: TRBV6-2/TRBV6-3
J gene: TRBJ1-5
D gene: NA
clone size: many

CDR3 protein: CSAIGEDRDTEAFF
CDR3 DNA: TGCAGTGCTATAGGGGAAGACAGGGACACTGAAGCTTTCTTT
V gene: TRBV20-1
J gene: TRBJ1-1
D gene: TRBD1
clone size: NA

CDR3 protein: CASSAREGSYNEQFF
CDR3 DNA: TGTGCCAGCAGTGCCCGGGAGGGCTCCTACAATGAGCAGTTCTTC
V gene: TRBV27
J gene: TRBJ2-1
D gene: TRBD2
clone size: many

CDR3 protein: CAWSVGGNNEKLFF
CDR3 DNA: TGTGCCTGGAGTGTCGGGGGGAATAATGAAAAACTGTTTTTT
V gene: TRBV30
J gene: TRBJ1-4
D gene: NA
clone size: many

CDR3 protein: CASRRGGNTIYF
CDR3 DNA: TGTGCCAGCAGACGGGGAGGAAACACCATATATTTT
V gene: TRBV6-1
J gene: TRBJ1-3
D gene: NA
clone size: medium-sized

CDR3 protein: CASSVLQGRDIQYF
CDR3 DNA: TGTGCCAGCAGCGTATTGCAGGGAAGGGACATTCAGTACTTC
V gene: TRBV9
J gene: TRBJ2-4
D gene: NA
clone size: many

CDR3 protein: CASSLEVNTEAFF
CDR3 DNA: TGTGCCAGCAGCTTGGAGGTCAACACTGAAGCTTTCTTT
V gene: TRBV5-4
J gene: TRBJ1-1
D gene: NA
clone size: few

CDR3 protein: CASTGQGGSPLHF
CDR3 DNA: TGTGCCAGCACCGGACAGGGTGGGTCACCCCTCCACTTT
V gene: TRBV12-3/TRBV12-4
J gene: TRBJ1-6
D gene: TRBD1
clone size: many

CDR3 protein: CASSDPRVNDPGYYNEQFF
CDR3 DNA: TGTGCCAGCAGTGACCCGAGAGTTAACGACCCTGGCTACTACAATGAGCAGTTCTTC
V gene: TRBV6-4
J gene: TRBJ2-1
D gene: NA
clone size: NA

CDR3 protein: CASSFYSGYNSPLHF
CDR3 DNA: TGTGCCAGCAGCTTTTACTCCGGGTATAATTCACCCCTCCACTTT
V gene: TRBV7-9
J gene: TRBJ1-6
D gene: NA
clone size: many

CDR3 protein: CASSEQTNTGELFF
CDR3 DNA: TGTGCCAGCAGTGAACAGACAAACACCGGGGAGCTGTTTTTT
V gene: TRBV6-4
J gene: TRBJ2-2
D gene: NA
clone size: many

CDR3 protein: CASSTSHGQGPGETKYF
CDR3 DNA: TGTGCCAGTAGTACCTCCCACGGACAGGGGCCGGGAGAGACAAAGTACTTC
V gene: TRBV19
J gene: TRBJ2-5
D gene: TRBD1
clone size: NA

CDR3 protein: CASSLTGEETQYF
CDR3 DNA: TGTGCCAGCAGTCTGACAGGGGAAGAGACCCAGTACTTC
V gene: TRBV6-1
J gene: TRBJ2-5
D gene: TRBD1
clone size: many

CDR3 protein: CTSSYSSSPAGRTDTQYF
CDR3 DNA: TGTACCAGCAGTTACTCGAGCAGCCCAGCGGGACGTACAGATACGCAGTATTTT
V gene: TRBV6-2/TRBV6-3
J gene: TRBJ2-3
D gene: TRBD2
clone size: few

CDR3 protein: CASSLEVGYEQYF
CDR3 DNA: TGTGCCAGCAGCTTAGAGGTCGGCTACGAGCAGTACTTC
V gene: TRBV7-2
J gene: TRBJ2-7
D gene: NA
clone size: NA

CDR3 protein: CASSSAGKVGDTQYF
CDR3 DNA: TGTGCCAGCAGTTCAGCGGGGAAAGTAGGAGATACGCAGTATTTT
V gene: TRBV6-1
J gene: TRBJ2-3
D gene: TRBD2
clone size: many

CDR3 protein: CAISEARGSYEQYF
CDR3 DNA: TGTGCCATCAGTGAAGCGCGAGGATCCTACGAGCAGTACTTC
V gene: TRBV10-3
J gene: TRBJ2-7
D gene: NA
clone size: many

CDR3 protein: CASSQGQLEQYF
CDR3 DNA: TGTGCCAGCAGTCAGGGACAGCTCGAGCAGTACTTC
V gene: TRBV28
J gene: TRBJ2-7
D gene: TRBD1
clone size: medium-sized

CDR3 protein: CSASGAVGNQPQHF
CDR3 DNA: TGCAGTGCTAGTGGGGCGGTGGGCAATCAGCCCCAGCATTTT
V gene: TRBV20-1
J gene: TRBJ1-5
D gene: NA
clone size: many

CDR3 protein: CASSLEDRMYTEAFF
CDR3 DNA: TGTGCCAGCAGCTTGGAGGACAGAATGTACACTGAAGCTTTCTTT
V gene: TRBV5-4
J gene: TRBJ1-1
D gene: NA
clone size: many

CDR3 protein: CASSPIRGQSSYEQYF
CDR3 DNA: TGTGCCAGCAGCCCCATCCGGGGACAGTCCTCCTACGAGCAGTACTTC
V gene: TRBV13
J gene: TRBJ2-7
D gene: TRBD1
clone size: medium-sized

CDR3 protein: CASSWSGEGDEQFF
CDR3 DNA: TGCGCCAGCAGCTGGAGTGGGGAAGGGGATGAGCAGTTCTTC
V gene: TRBV5-1
J gene: TRBJ2-1
D gene: NA
clone size: NA

CDR3 protein: CASSLEHNEQFF
CDR3 DNA: TGCGCCAGCAGCTTGGAACACAATGAGCAGTTCTTC
V gene: TRBV5-1
J gene: TRBJ2-1
D gene: NA
clone size: many

CDR3 protein: CASRVLAGVGTDTQYF
CDR3 DNA: TGTGCCAGCAGGGTACTAGCGGGAGTAGGCACAGATACGCAGTATTTT
V gene: TRBV11-1
J gene: TRBJ2-3
D gene: TRBD2
clone size: once

CDR3 protein: CASSLEVAGSDTQYF
CDR3 DNA: TGCGCCAGCAGCTTGGAGGTAGCGGGATCAGATACGCAGTATTTT
V gene: TRBV5-1
J gene: TRBJ2-3
D gene: TRBD2
clone size: NA

CDR3 protein: CASAVAGDYEQYF
CDR3 DNA: TGTGCCAGCGCCGTGGCGGGAGACTACGAGCAGTACTTC
V gene: TRBV28
J gene: TRBJ2-7
D gene: TRBD2
clone size: NA